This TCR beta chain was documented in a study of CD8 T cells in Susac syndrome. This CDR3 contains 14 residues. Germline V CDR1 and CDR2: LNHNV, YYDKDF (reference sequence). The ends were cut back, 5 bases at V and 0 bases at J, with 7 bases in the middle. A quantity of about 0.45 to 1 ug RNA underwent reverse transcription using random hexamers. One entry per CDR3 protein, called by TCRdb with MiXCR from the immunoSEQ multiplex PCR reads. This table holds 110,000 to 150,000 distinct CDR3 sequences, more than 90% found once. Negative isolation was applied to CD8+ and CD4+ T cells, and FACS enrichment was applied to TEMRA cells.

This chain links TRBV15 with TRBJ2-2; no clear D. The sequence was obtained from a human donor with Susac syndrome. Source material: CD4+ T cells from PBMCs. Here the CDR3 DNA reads TGTGCCACCAGCTTGCGGTCGAACACCGGGGAGCTGTTTTTT. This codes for CATSLRSNTGELFF.